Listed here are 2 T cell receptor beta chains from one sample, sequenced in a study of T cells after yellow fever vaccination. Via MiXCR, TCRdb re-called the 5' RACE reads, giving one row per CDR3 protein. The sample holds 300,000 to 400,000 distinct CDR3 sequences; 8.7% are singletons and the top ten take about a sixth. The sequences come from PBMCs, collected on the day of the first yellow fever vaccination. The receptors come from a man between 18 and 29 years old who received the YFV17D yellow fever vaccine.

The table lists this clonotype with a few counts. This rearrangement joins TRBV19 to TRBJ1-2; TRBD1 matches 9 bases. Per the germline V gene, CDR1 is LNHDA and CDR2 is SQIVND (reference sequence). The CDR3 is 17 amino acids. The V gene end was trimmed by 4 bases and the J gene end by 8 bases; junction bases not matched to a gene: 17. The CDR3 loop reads CASSTYRDRVGLSGYTF. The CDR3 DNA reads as TGTGCCAGTAGTACCTACCGGGACAGGGTCGGGTTAAGCGGCTACACCTTC.

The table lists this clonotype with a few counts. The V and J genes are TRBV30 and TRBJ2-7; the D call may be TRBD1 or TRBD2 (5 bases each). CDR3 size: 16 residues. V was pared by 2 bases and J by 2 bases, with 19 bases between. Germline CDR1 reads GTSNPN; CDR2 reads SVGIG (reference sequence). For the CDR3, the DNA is TGTGCCTGGAGTCCCCGGGGAAAGGGGACCCCCTACGAGCAGTACTTC. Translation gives CAWSPRGKGTPYEQYF.